The 17 T cell receptor beta chains reported below all come from one sample, sequenced in a study of early T cells in non-severe SARS-CoV-2 infection. From the 5' RACE reads, TCRdb called clonotypes with MiXCR, one entry per CDR3 protein. The table records approximately 22,000 distinct CDR3 sequences, about 4.9% of them present only once. The sample taken for sequencing was whole blood. The receptors come from an adult who was a healthcare worker with PCR-confirmed SARS-CoV-2 infection or an uninfected control (not recorded which).

This clonotype was seen ten or more times. The chain uses TRBV30 and TRBJ1-4; D uncertain. Germline values: CDR1 GTSNPN, CDR2 SVGIG (reference sequence). The CDR3 has 12 residues. The V end was cut by 0 bases, the J end by 12 bases, with 11 bases between. CDR3 loop: CAWSVPRVQLFF. Written as DNA, the CDR3 is TGTGCCTGGAGTGTACCGAGGGTCCAACTGTTTTTT.

This clonotype was detected many times. The rearrangement uses TRBV6-5 and TRBJ1-5, with D perhaps TRBD1 (5 bases). Germline loops: CDR1 MNHEY, CDR2 SVGAGI. The length of the CDR3 is 12 residues. V was cut by 6 bases and J by 4 bases, with 7 bases left in between. The CDR3 DNA reads TGTGCCAGCAGGGGGGAGAATCAGCCCCAGCATTTT. Encoded protein: CASRGENQPQHF.

This clonotype was picked up a small number of times. This chain uses TRBV2 with TRBJ1-1, with D uncertain. In germline, CDR1 is SNHLY, CDR2 FYNNEI. V lost 6 bases, J lost 1 base, and 12 bases lay in between. The CDR3 sequence is 14 residues long. The chain's CDR3 is CASSLGGRNTEAFF. CDR3 sequence (DNA): TGTGCCAGCAGCCTGGGAGGGCGGAACACTGAAGCTTTCTTT.

At least ten counts were recorded for this clonotype. The chain combines TRBV7-9 with TRBJ1-3; D call uncertain. CDR1 and CDR2 from the germline V gene are SEHNR and FQNEAQ (reference sequence). Trimming cost V 3 bases and J 3 bases, with 12 bases left between them. The CDR3 runs 15 residues. The CDR3 bases are TGTGCCAGCAGCTTCGGGAGGTCCGGTGGAAACACCATATATTTT. Translation: CASSFGRSGGNTIYF.

This clonotype was detected many times. This rearrangement joins TRBV7-8 to TRBJ2-1, with a weak D call TRBD2 (5 bases). The CDR3 runs 14 residues. V dropped 3 bases and J dropped 8 bases, with 14 bases sitting between them. Germline loops: CDR1 SGHVS, CDR2 FQNEAQ. The CDR3 sequence is CASSFESVGDEQFF. The CDR3 nucleotides are TGTGCCAGCAGCTTTGAGTCAGTCGGGGATGAGCAGTTCTTC.

V usage is TRBV24-1 and J usage is TRBJ2-3, with TRBD1 as a possible D gene (7 bases). V lost 1 base and J 4 bases, leaving 11 bases between the germline ends. CDR1 and CDR2 (germline): KGHDR, SFDVKD. This CDR3 has 15 amino acids. CDR3 amino acids: CATSDFRGTADTQYF. In DNA form, the CDR3 reads TGTGCCACCAGTGATTTTCGGGGGACAGCAGATACGCAGTATTTT.

This clonotype was counted many times. The chain has TRBV10-3 and TRBJ2-2; D not certain. Germline CDR1 is ENHRY and CDR2 is SYGVKD. The CDR3 is made up of 13 amino acids. Trimming took off 3 bases at V and 0 bases at J, with 2 bases between the two ends. The CDR3 loop reads CAISEANTGELFF. Written as DNA, the CDR3 is TGTGCCATCAGTGAAGCGAACACCGGGGAGCTGTTTTTT.

The V gene is TRBV7-2, the J gene TRBJ2-4; 11 bases are shared with TRBD1. Germline V gene lookup returns CDR1 SGHTA and CDR2 FQGNSA. V lost 5 bases and J lost 4; bases outside the gene matches: 7. The CDR3 totals 16 residues. CDR3 protein: CASSPTGQGAKNIQYF. CDR3 nucleotide sequence: TGTGCCAGCAGCCCCACCGGACAGGGGGCAAAAAACATTCAGTACTTC.

This clonotype was found many times. The rearrangement links TRBV11-3 to TRBJ2-7; D gene ambiguous. Germline lookup yields CDR1 SGHNT and CDR2 YENEEA. V lost 5 bases to trimming and J lost 2 bases, with 13 bases between them. This CDR3 comprises 14 residues. CDR3 nucleotides: TGTGCCAGCAGCCCATCCCCTGCAGCCTACGAGCAGTACTTC. As protein: CASSPSPAAYEQYF.

This clonotype was observed many times. The V gene is TRBV7-9, the J gene TRBJ1-4, with D maybe TRBD1 (5 bases). This CDR3 has 15 residues. Between the trimmed V and J ends, which lost 5 bases and 7 bases, there was a span of 17 bases. The germline V gene has CDR1 SEHNR and CDR2 FQNEAQ (reference sequence). As DNA, the CDR3 is TGTGCCAGCAGCCTCAACGGGGCGGGGACTGAAAAACTGTTTTTT. Residues: CASSLNGAGTEKLFF.

This clonotype was detected many times. The rearrangement joins TRBV18 to TRBJ1-2; no definite D call. This CDR3 spans 15 amino acids. Deletions cut 6 bases from V and 4 bases from J, with 18 bases between. Germline assignment: CDR1 KGHSH and CDR2 LQKENI. This CDR3 reads CASSHEGRDFYGYTF. In DNA form, the CDR3 reads TGTGCCAGCTCGCACGAAGGGCGGGATTTCTATGGCTACACCTTC.

This clonotype appeared many times. The chain recombines TRBV7-6 with TRBJ2-1; tentatively, D is TRBD2 (7 bases). V was clipped by 4 bases and J by 8 bases, with 21 bases between them. CDR1 and CDR2 (germline): SGHVS, FNYEAQ. The CDR3 runs to 16 residues. CDR3 loop: CASSSGVRGGVDEQFF. The CDR3 region has the DNA TGTGCCAGCAGCTCAGGGGTGCGGGGAGGGGTCGATGAGCAGTTCTTC.

This clonotype was observed a handful of times. The chain carries TRBV20-1 and TRBJ1-1; a weak D match, TRBD1 (5 bases). The CDR3 consists of 12 residues. Germline loops: CDR1 DFQATT, CDR2 SNEGSKA (reference sequence). Deletions cut 5 bases from V and 3 bases from J, with 10 bases between. CDR3 sequence reads: CSAGRDYTEAFF. CDR3 nucleotide sequence: TGCAGTGCTGGCAGGGACTACACTGAAGCTTTCTTT.

This clonotype was recorded many times. The chain couples TRBV20-1 to TRBJ2-7, with D perhaps given as TRBD1 or TRBD2 (5 bases each). Germline CDR1 and CDR2: DFQATT and SNEGSKA (reference sequence). The V and J ends lost 6 bases and 4 bases respectively, with 19 bases between them. The CDR3 is 14 residues long. The CDR3, as DNA: TGCAGTGCCATCGGGACCGGGGCCTCTTACGAGCAGTACTTC. Its translation is CSAIGTGASYEQYF.

This clonotype came up a few times. The chain joins TRBV3-1 to TRBJ1-4; D gene uncertain. The CDR3 consists of 14 residues. CDR1 is LGHDT and CDR2 is YNNKEL in the germline V gene (reference sequence). V was shortened by 6 bases and J by 7 bases, with 15 bases between the two germline ends. The CDR3 coding sequence is TGTGCCAGCAGGCTACAGTTGGGTGGTGAAAAACTGTTTTTT. Protein product: CASRLQLGGEKLFF.

In this sample, this clonotype turned up many times. The rearrangement links TRBV29-1 to TRBJ2-5, with D unresolved. The CDR3 is 14 residues long. Germline V CDR1 and CDR2: SQVTM, ANQGSEA. With 4 bases removed from V and 1 base from J, the gap between germline ends came to 13 bases. The CDR3 region is CSVGIARSQETQYF. In DNA form, the CDR3 reads TGCAGCGTTGGAATAGCCCGTAGCCAAGAGACCCAGTACTTC.

Within the sample, this clonotype is medium-sized (0.01 to 0.1%). J is TRBJ1-6 and V is TRBV18, with 8 bases fitting TRBD1. The CDR3 extends over 17 amino acids. V trimming: 3 bases; J trimming: 7 bases; junction bases outside the gene matches: 11. Germline assignment: CDR1 KGHSH and CDR2 LQKENI. CDR3 loop: CASSPQRQGTGNSPLHF. CDR3 nucleotide sequence: TGTGCCAGCTCACCCCAAAGACAGGGGACTGGAAATTCACCCCTCCACTTT.